Listed below are T cell receptor beta chains from one sample, sequenced in a study of blood T cell repertoires in COVID-19. Here immunoSEQ multiplex PCR was the method, and the copy in TCRdb shows in-frame clones only, minus some. Of hundreds of thousands of clones listed, around nine tenths are singletons. Sequenced material: PBMCs or T cells enriched from blood (not recorded which). These receptors all come from a woman in her thirties or forties who had recovered from COVID-19. Each CDR3 is given with its conserved first and last residue. A D gene is named only where the DNA matches it firmly. Not all rows give a size; the values are once, few, many and, for expanded clones, a class.

J gene: TRBJ1-6; clone size: NA; V gene: TRBV6-2/TRBV6-3; D gene: NA; CDR3 protein: CASSPNWNSPLHF; CDR3 DNA: TGTGCCAGCAGTCCCAACTGGAATTCACCCCTCCACTTT
J gene: TRBJ2-3; clone size: NA; V gene: TRBV7-2; D gene: NA; CDR3 protein: CASSLQTLGGDTQYF; CDR3 DNA: TGTGCCAGCAGCTTACAGACACTCGGGGGAGATACGCAGTATTTT
J gene: TRBJ2-3; clone size: NA; V gene: TRBV24-1; D gene: TRBD2; CDR3 protein: CATSDASGVSDTQYF; CDR3 DNA: TGTGCCACCAGTGATGCTAGCGGGGTGTCAGATACGCAGTATTTT
J gene: TRBJ2-5; clone size: NA; V gene: TRBV2; D gene: NA; CDR3 protein: CASSVTEETQYF; CDR3 DNA: TGTGCCAGCAGTGTGACAGAAGAGACCCAGTACTTC
J gene: TRBJ2-5; clone size: few; V gene: TRBV5-1; D gene: NA; CDR3 protein: CASSSEVRRATQYF; CDR3 DNA: TGCGCCAGCAGCTCAGAGGTACGGCGGGCTACCCAGTACTTC
J gene: TRBJ2-1; clone size: NA; V gene: TRBV15; D gene: TRBD2; CDR3 protein: CATSSGLAGVGQFF; CDR3 DNA: TGTGCCACCAGCTCGGGACTAGCGGGGGTCGGGCAGTTCTTC
J gene: TRBJ2-1; clone size: once; V gene: TRBV29-1; D gene: NA; CDR3 protein: CSVDNRQGGEQFF; CDR3 DNA: TGCAGCGTCGACAATAGACAGGGAGGCGAGCAGTTCTTC
J gene: TRBJ1-5; clone size: NA; V gene: TRBV2; D gene: NA; CDR3 protein: CASSLIANQPQHF; CDR3 DNA: TGTGCCAGCAGCCTGATAGCTAATCAGCCCCAGCATTTT
J gene: TRBJ1-4; clone size: NA; V gene: TRBV6-8; D gene: TRBD1; CDR3 protein: CASRGDSCNEKLFF; CDR3 DNA: TGTGCCAGCAGGGGGGACAGCTGTAATGAAAAACTGTTTTTT
J gene: TRBJ2-7; clone size: NA; V gene: TRBV28; D gene: NA; CDR3 protein: CASSLDPLRAGSIYEQYF; CDR3 DNA: TGTGCCAGCAGTTTAGACCCCCTCCGCGCGGGCAGTATCTACGAGCAGTACTTC
J gene: TRBJ2-7; clone size: once; V gene: TRBV7-9; D gene: NA; CDR3 protein: CASSPRDTAYEQYF; CDR3 DNA: TGTGCCAGCAGCCCCCGGGACACCGCCTACGAGCAGTACTTC
J gene: TRBJ2-7; clone size: NA; V gene: TRBV6-5; D gene: TRBD2; CDR3 protein: CASRPTSGSSYEQYF; CDR3 DNA: TGTGCCAGCAGGCCGACTAGCGGGAGCTCCTACGAGCAGTACTTC
J gene: TRBJ2-1; clone size: NA; V gene: TRBV15; D gene: NA; CDR3 protein: CATSSRWEVYNEQFF; CDR3 DNA: TGTGCCACCAGCAGTCGGTGGGAGGTGTACAATGAGCAGTTCTTC
J gene: TRBJ2-7; clone size: once; V gene: TRBV10-3; D gene: TRBD2; CDR3 protein: CATRPAGSGAYEQYF; CDR3 DNA: TGTGCCACCCGTCCAGCGGGGTCGGGGGCCTACGAGCAGTACTTC
J gene: TRBJ1-1; clone size: NA; V gene: TRBV2; D gene: NA; CDR3 protein: CASSELTVPMNTEAFF; CDR3 DNA: TGTGCCAGCAGTGAACTTACGGTCCCCATGAACACTGAAGCTTTCTTT
J gene: TRBJ2-2; clone size: NA; V gene: TRBV24-1; D gene: TRBD1; CDR3 protein: CATSDAQGTGELFF; CDR3 DNA: TGTGCCACCAGTGATGCACAGGGGACCGGGGAGCTGTTTTTT
J gene: TRBJ1-1; clone size: NA; V gene: TRBV10-2; D gene: TRBD1; CDR3 protein: CASLTNVDRVFLGTEAFF; CDR3 DNA: TGCGCCAGCCTCACGAACGTGGACAGGGTCTTCTTGGGCACTGAAGCTTTCTTT
J gene: TRBJ2-4; clone size: few; V gene: TRBV7-8; D gene: NA; CDR3 protein: CASSLDGAVQNIQYF; CDR3 DNA: TGTGCCAGCAGCTTAGATGGAGCGGTTCAAAACATTCAGTACTTC
J gene: TRBJ1-4; clone size: NA; V gene: TRBV5-6; D gene: NA; CDR3 protein: CASSLAGVDEKLFF; CDR3 DNA: TGTGCCAGCAGCTTGGCAGGGGTAGACGAAAAACTGTTTTTT
J gene: TRBJ2-7; clone size: few; V gene: TRBV4-3; D gene: TRBD1; CDR3 protein: CASSQAFGTGTYEQYF; CDR3 DNA: TGCGCCAGCAGCCAAGCCTTCGGGACAGGGACCTACGAGCAGTACTTC
J gene: TRBJ2-1; clone size: once; V gene: TRBV7-2; D gene: NA; CDR3 protein: CASSLSQGSDEQFF; CDR3 DNA: TGTGCCAGCAGCTTATCCCAGGGAAGCGATGAGCAGTTCTTC
J gene: TRBJ2-1; clone size: NA; V gene: TRBV7-6; D gene: TRBD2; CDR3 protein: CASSLAGLAGGKGEQFF; CDR3 DNA: TGTGCCAGCAGCTTAGCAGGCCTAGCGGGGGGCAAGGGTGAGCAGTTCTTC
J gene: TRBJ2-7; clone size: NA; V gene: TRBV2; D gene: NA; CDR3 protein: CASSKYRYEQYF; CDR3 DNA: TGTGCCAGCAGTAAGTATAGATACGAGCAGTACTTC
J gene: TRBJ2-7; clone size: NA; V gene: TRBV28; D gene: TRBD1; CDR3 protein: CASVWAGGYEQYF; CDR3 DNA: TGTGCCAGCGTCTGGGCAGGGGGCTACGAGCAGTACTTC
J gene: TRBJ1-2; clone size: NA; V gene: TRBV11-2; D gene: NA; CDR3 protein: CASSAGQGYTF; CDR3 DNA: TGTGCCAGCAGCGCCGGACAGGGCTACACCTTC
J gene: TRBJ1-1; clone size: NA; V gene: TRBV5-1; D gene: TRBD1; CDR3 protein: CASSEGAYTEAFF; CDR3 DNA: TGCGCCAGCAGCGAGGGGGCGTACACTGAAGCTTTCTTT
J gene: TRBJ2-7; clone size: few; V gene: TRBV12-3/TRBV12-4; D gene: NA; CDR3 protein: CASSPTGNYEQYF; CDR3 DNA: TGTGCCAGCAGCCCTACAGGGAACTACGAGCAGTACTTC
J gene: TRBJ2-1; clone size: NA; V gene: TRBV2; D gene: TRBD2; CDR3 protein: CASALGSGRKAEQFF; CDR3 DNA: TGTGCCAGCGCCCTTGGGAGCGGGAGAAAGGCTGAGCAGTTCTTC
J gene: TRBJ2-2; clone size: once; V gene: TRBV7-8; D gene: NA; CDR3 protein: CASSSRGSPNTGELFF; CDR3 DNA: TGTGCCAGCAGCTCCAGGGGTAGCCCGAACACCGGGGAGCTGTTTTTT
J gene: TRBJ2-3; clone size: NA; V gene: TRBV3-1/TRBV3-2; D gene: TRBD2; CDR3 protein: CASSQDWAGADTQYF; CDR3 DNA: TGTGCCAGCAGCCAAGATTGGGCGGGAGCAGATACGCAGTATTTT
J gene: TRBJ2-7; clone size: NA; V gene: TRBV27; D gene: NA; CDR3 protein: CASSLSAVYEQYF; CDR3 DNA: TGTGCCAGCAGTTTATCGGCTGTCTACGAGCAGTACTTC
J gene: TRBJ2-3; clone size: NA; V gene: TRBV18; D gene: NA; CDR3 protein: CASSPPNSGAADTQYF; CDR3 DNA: TGTGCCAGCTCACCACCGAACTCAGGGGCTGCAGATACGCAGTATTTT
J gene: TRBJ1-1; clone size: NA; V gene: TRBV9; D gene: NA; CDR3 protein: CASSPRGGNTEAFF; CDR3 DNA: TGTGCCAGCAGCCCAAGGGGTGGGAACACTGAAGCTTTCTTT
J gene: TRBJ2-7; clone size: NA; V gene: TRBV29-1; D gene: NA; CDR3 protein: CSVGGSEEGPYEQYF; CDR3 DNA: TGCAGCGTTGGGGGGAGCGAGGAGGGTCCCTACGAGCAGTACTTC
J gene: TRBJ1-1; clone size: NA; V gene: TRBV11-3; D gene: NA; CDR3 protein: CASSLVGDTEAFF; CDR3 DNA: TGTGCCAGCAGCCTAGTAGGGGACACTGAAGCTTTCTTT
J gene: TRBJ2-7; clone size: NA; V gene: TRBV4-2; D gene: TRBD2; CDR3 protein: CASSQEATSGQYF; CDR3 DNA: TGTGCCAGCAGCCAAGAGGCTACTAGCGGCCAGTACTTC
J gene: TRBJ2-3; clone size: NA; V gene: TRBV9; D gene: TRBD1; CDR3 protein: CASSGGQGNTQYF; CDR3 DNA: TGTGCCAGCAGCGGGGGACAGGGAAATACGCAGTATTTT
J gene: TRBJ2-1; clone size: NA; V gene: TRBV4-3; D gene: NA; CDR3 protein: CASSQDYRGGYTEQFF; CDR3 DNA: TGCGCCAGCAGCCAAGATTACAGGGGGGGATACACCGAGCAGTTCTTC
J gene: TRBJ1-3; clone size: NA; V gene: TRBV18; D gene: TRBD1; CDR3 protein: CASSPNRGSSGNTIYF; CDR3 DNA: TGTGCCAGCTCACCAAACAGGGGTTCCTCTGGAAACACCATATATTTT
J gene: TRBJ1-6; clone size: NA; V gene: TRBV28; D gene: NA; CDR3 protein: CASNSFEYNSPLHF; CDR3 DNA: TGTGCCAGCAACTCCTTTGAGTATAATTCACCCCTCCACTTT
J gene: TRBJ2-1; clone size: NA; V gene: TRBV7-2; D gene: TRBD2; CDR3 protein: CASSLESLAGVREQFF; CDR3 DNA: TGTGCCAGCAGCTTAGAAAGTCTAGCGGGAGTACGTGAGCAGTTCTTC
J gene: TRBJ1-4; clone size: NA; V gene: TRBV6-1; D gene: NA; CDR3 protein: CASSDSGATNEKLFF; CDR3 DNA: TGTGCCAGCAGTGATTCAGGGGCAACTAATGAAAAACTGTTTTTT
J gene: TRBJ1-3; clone size: NA; V gene: TRBV30; D gene: TRBD1; CDR3 protein: CAWGEGASGNTIYF; CDR3 DNA: TGTGCCTGGGGGGAGGGGGCGTCTGGAAACACCATATATTTT
J gene: TRBJ2-5; clone size: NA; V gene: TRBV5-4; D gene: NA; CDR3 protein: CASSIYREGETQYF; CDR3 DNA: TGTGCCAGCAGCATTTACAGGGAAGGAGAGACCCAGTACTTC
J gene: TRBJ1-6; clone size: once; V gene: TRBV19; D gene: TRBD1; CDR3 protein: CASSTPDRGDSPLHF; CDR3 DNA: TGTGCCAGTAGTACGCCGGACAGGGGTGATTCACCCCTCCACTTT
J gene: TRBJ2-3; clone size: NA; V gene: TRBV28; D gene: NA; CDR3 protein: CASRKIGGAFTQYF; CDR3 DNA: TGTGCCAGCAGGAAGATAGGCGGGGCTTTTACGCAGTATTTT
J gene: TRBJ1-6; clone size: NA; V gene: TRBV9; D gene: NA; CDR3 protein: CASEDFIGNSPLHF; CDR3 DNA: TGTGCCAGCGAGGACTTCATAGGTAATTCACCCCTCCACTTT
J gene: TRBJ1-3; clone size: NA; V gene: TRBV5-1; D gene: NA; CDR3 protein: CASSLTTGDSGNTIYF; CDR3 DNA: TGCGCCAGCAGCTTGACTACAGGCGACTCTGGAAACACCATATATTTT
J gene: TRBJ2-3; clone size: NA; V gene: TRBV5-6; D gene: NA; CDR3 protein: CASSLGRDTDTQYF; CDR3 DNA: TGTGCCAGCAGCTTGGGGAGGGATACAGATACGCAGTATTTT
J gene: TRBJ2-5; clone size: NA; V gene: TRBV2; D gene: TRBD2; CDR3 protein: CASAVGLGSQETQYF; CDR3 DNA: TGTGCCAGCGCTGTGGGACTAGGCTCCCAAGAGACCCAGTACTTC
J gene: TRBJ1-2; clone size: NA; V gene: TRBV28; D gene: NA; CDR3 protein: CASNLGGTRHHGYTF; CDR3 DNA: TGTGCCAGCAACCTGGGGGGGACACGTCATCATGGCTACACCTTC
J gene: TRBJ1-2; clone size: NA; V gene: TRBV7-2; D gene: TRBD1; CDR3 protein: CASSLAQTGLYGYTF; CDR3 DNA: TGTGCCAGCAGCTTAGCCCAGACAGGGCTCTATGGCTACACCTTC
J gene: TRBJ2-1; clone size: NA; V gene: TRBV15; D gene: TRBD2; CDR3 protein: CATSREFGTSVSSHRFF; CDR3 DNA: TGTGCCACCAGCAGAGAATTCGGGACTAGCGTTTCGAGTCATAGGTTCTTC
J gene: TRBJ2-1; clone size: NA; V gene: TRBV4-3; D gene: NA; CDR3 protein: CASSQGVGAKGNEQFF; CDR3 DNA: TGCGCCAGCAGCCAAGGGGTGGGGGCGAAAGGGAATGAGCAGTTCTTC
J gene: TRBJ2-7; clone size: NA; V gene: TRBV11-3; D gene: TRBD1; CDR3 protein: CASTHRGHNEQYF; CDR3 DNA: TGTGCCAGCACACACAGGGGGCACAACGAGCAGTACTTC